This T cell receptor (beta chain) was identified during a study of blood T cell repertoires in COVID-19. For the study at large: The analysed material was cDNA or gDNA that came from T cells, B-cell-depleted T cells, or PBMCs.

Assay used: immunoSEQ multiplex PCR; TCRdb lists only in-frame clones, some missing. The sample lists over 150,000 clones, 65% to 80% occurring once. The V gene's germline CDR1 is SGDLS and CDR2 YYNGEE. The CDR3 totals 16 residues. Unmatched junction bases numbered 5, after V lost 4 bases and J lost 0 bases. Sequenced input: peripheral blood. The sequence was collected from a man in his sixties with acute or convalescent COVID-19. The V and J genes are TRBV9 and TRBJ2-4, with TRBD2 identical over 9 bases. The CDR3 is CASSLAGTLAKNIQYF. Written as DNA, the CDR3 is TGTGCCAGCAGCCTAGCGGGAACTTTAGCCAAAAACATTCAGTACTTC.